This TCR beta chain comes out of a study of cytomegalovirus exposure and HLA in healthy donors. Turning to the study itself: Per a later analysis, the approximately 600 first-cohort and approximately 120 validation repertoires shared one platform. Findings and limits, study-wide: Reports credit the classifier with highly specific, highly sensitive diagnosis of cytomegalovirus status. The study recorded fewer than 200 TCR beta chains that were cytomegalovirus-associated.

A 120-subject validation cohort, separate from the approximately 720-subject first cohort, supplied the donors. Some clones are missing from TCRdb's copy, which holds only in-frame ones; the method was immunoSEQ multiplex PCR. The table lists some 110,000 clones, roughly nine tenths of them singletons. This clone was counted once. Its antigen is unknown. Germline V gene sequence: CDR1 SNHLY, CDR2 FYNNEI. V lost 2 bases, J lost 1 base, and 11 bases lay in between. The CDR3 consists of 16 residues. Sequencing input: PBMCs. The clonotype comes from a man in his late teens or twenties in good health and CMV-seropositive. This chain joins TRBV2 and TRBJ2-2; weak D call: TRBD1 (6 bases). CDR3: CASSEQGTKNTGELFF. The DNA for the CDR3 is TGTGCCAGCAGTGAACAGGGGACGAAGAACACCGGGGAGCTGTTTTTT.